A selection of T cell receptor beta chains follows, all from one sample in a study of PD-L1 blockade in urothelial cancer. Clones were sequenced by immunoSEQ multiplex PCR, and TCRdb holds only the in-frame ones, with some missing. This sample yields about 52,000 clones, of which about 80% are seen a single time; 5% to 6% belongs to the top ten. Here the sequenced sample was PBMCs, taken around atezolizumab (anti-PD-L1) treatment. The receptors here all came from a man aged 40-49 years with urothelial cancer. CDR3s leave out the opening cysteine and the closing phenylalanine or tryptophan. The order of the fields is V gene, J gene, D gene, CDR3 protein. A D gene is named only where the DNA matches it firmly.

V: TRBV6-5; J: TRBJ2-5; D: -; CDR3: ASSYSGARHETQY
V: TRBV9; J: TRBJ1-5; D: -; CDR3: ASSPHRESNQPQH
V: TRBV18; J: TRBJ2-5; D: TRBD1; CDR3: ASSPPGQSETQY
V: TRBV28; J: TRBJ1-4; D: -; CDR3: ASSSSGSTEKLF
V: TRBV5-6; J: TRBJ1-3; D: TRBD1; CDR3: ASSFLQGADGNTIY
V: TRBV6-6; J: TRBJ2-7; D: TRBD2; CDR3: ASSFTSGVSYEQY
V: TRBV29-1; J: TRBJ2-5; D: TRBD2; CDR3: SVVRGGQETQY
V: TRBV6-1; J: TRBJ1-1; D: -; CDR3: ASSATGRNTEAF
V: TRBV5-4; J: TRBJ1-2; D: -; CDR3: ASSLGLGSNYGYT
V: TRBV30; J: TRBJ1-1; D: -; CDR3: ACQLSSGAF
V: TRBV7-9; J: TRBJ1-2; D: TRBD1; CDR3: ASSRGQGDGYT
V: TRBV18; J: TRBJ1-2; D: -; CDR3: ASRGGDYGYT
V: TRBV5-1; J: TRBJ2-1; D: -; CDR3: ASSGRTGEF
V: TRBV4-1; J: TRBJ1-4; D: TRBD1; CDR3: ASTPVTGDWDEKLF
V: TRBV29-1; J: TRBJ2-7; D: -; CDR3: SVEASESYEQY
V: TRBV29-1; J: TRBJ2-7; D: -; CDR3: SVGLNSYEQY
V: TRBV18; J: TRBJ1-5; D: -; CDR3: ASRRLTNQPQH
V: TRBV6-6; J: TRBJ1-1; D: -; CDR3: ASSASRVNTEAF
V: TRBV4-1; J: TRBJ2-4; D: -; CDR3: ASSQDIAGLSRAAKNIQY
V: TRBV27; J: TRBJ1-4; D: TRBD1; CDR3: ASAGQGFSRNEKLF
V: TRBV27; J: TRBJ2-6; D: -; CDR3: ASSLVVRHSSGANVLT
V: TRBV7-2; J: TRBJ1-2; D: -; CDR3: ASSLEHANYGYT
V: TRBV19; J: TRBJ2-7; D: TRBD1; CDR3: ASRVEGGRRNEQY
V: TRBV19; J: TRBJ1-1; D: -; CDR3: ASSRGRMNTEAF
V: TRBV5-1; J: TRBJ2-7; D: -; CDR3: ASAVGYEQY
V: TRBV28; J: TRBJ2-1; D: TRBD2; CDR3: ASTRLAGGPVGGVDEQF
V: TRBV28; J: TRBJ2-5; D: -; CDR3: ASRAQGTLSETQY
V: TRBV2; J: TRBJ2-1; D: -; CDR3: ASSRLPTSRLGNEQF
V: TRBV28; J: TRBJ1-3; D: -; CDR3: ASSLAALSSGNTIY
V: TRBV9; J: TRBJ2-3; D: TRBD1; CDR3: ASSSPGQGVGVDTQY
V: TRBV29-1; J: TRBJ2-4; D: -; CDR3: SVEDVAGDIQY
V: TRBV25-1; J: TRBJ1-5; D: -; CDR3: ASSANSNQPQH
V: TRBV27; J: TRBJ2-7; D: -; CDR3: ASSFSGAEYEQY
V: TRBV5-4; J: TRBJ2-3; D: TRBD2; CDR3: ASSLVVLAGGIDTQY
V: TRBV7-7; J: TRBJ2-7; D: TRBD1; CDR3: ASSLGQAEEQY
V: TRBV28; J: TRBJ2-7; D: -; CDR3: ASSHSGTYYYEQY
V: TRBV6-5; J: TRBJ2-2; D: -; CDR3: ASTHGTTTGELF
V: TRBV28; J: TRBJ2-2; D: TRBD1; CDR3: ASSLWGGTGGTGELF
V: TRBV5-1; J: TRBJ1-1; D: -; CDR3: ASSTGQLNTEAF
V: TRBV27; J: TRBJ1-2; D: -; CDR3: ASSLNSNYGYT
V: TRBV6-5; J: TRBJ1-2; D: -; CDR3: ASSSPLANYGYT
V: TRBV29-1; J: TRBJ1-5; D: -; CDR3: SVRTGNQPQH
V: TRBV10-2; J: TRBJ1-5; D: TRBD1; CDR3: ASRTGGWSNQPQH
V: TRBV2; J: TRBJ2-5; D: TRBD2; CDR3: ASRLLAGGLETQY
V: TRBV6-6; J: TRBJ2-7; D: -; CDR3: ASSISMTQY
V: TRBV29-1; J: TRBJ1-5; D: -; CDR3: SVTTPNSNQPQH
V: TRBV28; J: TRBJ1-4; D: -; CDR3: ASSLLSGGATNEKLF
V: TRBV4-3; J: TRBJ2-5; D: -; CDR3: ASSQVRGKETQY
V: TRBV6-6; J: TRBJ2-1; D: -; CDR3: ASTAGRPGDEQF
V: TRBV30; J: TRBJ1-4; D: TRBD1; CDR3: AWANRGGDEKLF
V: TRBV7-2; J: TRBJ1-1; D: -; CDR3: ASSKEQNTEAF
V: TRBV4-1; J: TRBJ2-7; D: TRBD2; CDR3: ASSPRLAGSYEQY
V: TRBV29-1; J: TRBJ2-2; D: TRBD1; CDR3: SVVMVDRVSPGELF